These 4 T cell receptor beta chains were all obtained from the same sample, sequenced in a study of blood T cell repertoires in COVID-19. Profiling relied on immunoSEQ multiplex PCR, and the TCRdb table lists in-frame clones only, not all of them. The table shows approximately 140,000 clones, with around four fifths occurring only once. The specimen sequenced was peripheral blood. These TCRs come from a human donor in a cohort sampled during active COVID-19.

The CDR3 spells CASSNQANSGNTIYF. As DNA, the CDR3 is TGCGCCAGCAGCAACCAAGCGAACTCTGGAAACACCATATATTTT. V and J are TRBV5-1 and TRBJ1-3; D unresolved. In germline, CDR1 is SGHRS, CDR2 YFSETQ. CDR3 length equals 15 residues. The V and J ends lost 4 bases and 0 bases respectively, with 11 bases between them.

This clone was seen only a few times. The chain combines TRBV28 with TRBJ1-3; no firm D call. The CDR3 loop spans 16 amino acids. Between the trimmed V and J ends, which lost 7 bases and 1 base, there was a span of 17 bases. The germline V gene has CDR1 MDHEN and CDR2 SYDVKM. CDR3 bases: TGTGCCAGCACCCCTTGGGGAGTTGGATCTGGAAACACCATATATTTT. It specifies CASTPWGVGSGNTIYF.

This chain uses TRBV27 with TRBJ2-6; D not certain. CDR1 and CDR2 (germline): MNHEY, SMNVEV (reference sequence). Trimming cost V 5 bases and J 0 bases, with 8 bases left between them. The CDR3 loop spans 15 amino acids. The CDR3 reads CASSLMHSGANVLTF. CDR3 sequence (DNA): TGTGCCAGCAGTCTAATGCACTCTGGGGCCAACGTCCTGACTTTC. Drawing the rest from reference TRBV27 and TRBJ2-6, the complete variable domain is EAQVTQNPRYLITVTGKKLTVTCSQNMNHEYMSWYRQDPGLGLRQIYYSMNVEVTDKGDVPEGYKVSRKEKRNFPLILESPSPNQTSLYFCASSLMHSGANVLTFGAGSRLTVL.

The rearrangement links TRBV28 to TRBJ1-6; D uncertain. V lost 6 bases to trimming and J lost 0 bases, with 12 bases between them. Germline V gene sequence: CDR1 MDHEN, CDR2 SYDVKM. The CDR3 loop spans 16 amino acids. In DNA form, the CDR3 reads TGTGCCAGCAGCTCAGCGGGGAGCTCCTATAATTCACCCCTCCACTTT. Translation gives CASSSAGSSYNSPLHF. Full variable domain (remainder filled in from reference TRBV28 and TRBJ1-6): DVKVTQSSRYLVKRTGEKVFLECVQDMDHENMFWYRQDPGLGLRLIYFSYDVKMKEKGDIPEGYSVSREKKERFSLILESASTNQTSMYLCASSSAGSSYNSPLHFGNGTRLTVT.